The rows below give T cell receptor beta chains drawn from one sample of a study of PD-L1 blockade in urothelial cancer. The table came from immunoSEQ multiplex PCR; TCRdb's copy has only in-frame clones and leaves some out. Seen here are 95,000 to 130,000 clones, roughly 89% observed once, and the top ten hold about 1.8%. The specimen comprised PBMCs, sampled around atezolizumab (anti-PD-L1) treatment. These receptors were taken from a man in his 60s with urothelial cancer. Each CDR3 is given with its conserved first and last residue. Fields, in order: D gene, V gene, J gene, clone size, CDR3 DNA, CDR3 protein. The D gene is left open where the match is weak. Expanded clones get a size class; other rows say once, few or many, or leave the size out.

TRBD2,TRBV28,TRBJ2-3,NA,TGTGCCAGCACTGTGCGGGGGGGCGTAGATACGCAGTATTTT,CASTVRGGVDTQYF
NA,TRBV5-5,TRBJ2-2,NA,TGTGCCAGCAGCTTGGGGGGGACGGGAGACACCGGGGAGCTGTTTTTT,CASSLGGTGDTGELFF
NA,TRBV30,TRBJ1-5,NA,TGTGCCTGGACATCCCGCCGGTTGAATAGCAATCAGCCCCAGCATTTT,CAWTSRRLNSNQPQHF
NA,TRBV29-1,TRBJ2-5,NA,TGCAGCGTACGGGACACCGGATACCAAGAGACCCAGTACTTC,CSVRDTGYQETQYF
NA,TRBV7-2,TRBJ1-5,NA,TGTGCCAGCAGCTTAGAGGGGATAGGCGCTAGCAATCAGCCCCAGCATTTT,CASSLEGIGASNQPQHF
TRBD1,TRBV7-8,TRBJ2-3,NA,TGTGCCAGCAGCTTAGGTGGACAGGGCACAGATACGCAGTATTTT,CASSLGGQGTDTQYF
NA,TRBV6-1,TRBJ1-6,NA,TGTGCCAGCACCTATCCGGGGGGTTCACCCCTCCACTTT,CASTYPGGSPLHF
NA,TRBV11-1,TRBJ2-1,NA,TGTGCCAGCGGAGATTACAATGAGCAGTTCTTC,CASGDYNEQFF
NA,TRBV12-1,TRBJ2-1,NA,TGTGCCAGCAGCTATAGACTAGCGGGAGAGTGCTCCTACAATGAGCAGTTCTTC,CASSYRLAGECSYNEQFF
NA,TRBV5-1,TRBJ2-2,NA,TGCGCCAGCAGCTTGGACCAGGGGCCCCGTGGGGAGCTGTTTTTT,CASSLDQGPRGELFF
NA,TRBV4-2,TRBJ2-5,NA,TGTGCCAGCAGCCAAGAAGACTTCTCCCAAGAGACCCAGTACTTC,CASSQEDFSQETQYF
TRBD2,TRBV5-1,TRBJ2-7,NA,TGCGCCAGCAGCTCGGAGGCGGGAGTCTCCTACGAGCAGTACTTC,CASSSEAGVSYEQYF
TRBD2,TRBV18,TRBJ2-2,NA,TGTGCCAGCTCACCTCCCGGGACTAGGGACACCGGGGAGCTGTTTTTT,CASSPPGTRDTGELFF
TRBD1,TRBV5-4,TRBJ1-4,NA,TGTGCCAGCAGCGTCGGACGGGGGACAGGGGCAACTAATGAAAAACTGTTTTTT,CASSVGRGTGATNEKLFF
NA,TRBV7-2,TRBJ2-7,NA,TGTGCCAGCAGACCCCAGGGTCGCTACGAGCAGTACTTC,CASRPQGRYEQYF
NA,TRBV19,TRBJ2-1,once,TGTGCCAGTAGTACCACAGGGAGAGGTGAGCAGTTCTTC,CASSTTGRGEQFF
TRBD1,TRBV5-1,TRBJ2-2,NA,TGCGCCAGCACCCTGGACAGGGGCACCGGGGAGCTGTTTTTT,CASTLDRGTGELFF
NA,TRBV2,TRBJ2-1,NA,TGTGCCAGCAGTGAAGACGGCTACAATGAGCAGTTCTTC,CASSEDGYNEQFF
TRBD1,TRBV27,TRBJ1-2,NA,TGTGCCAGCGGGGACCGGGACAGGGGGCGTAGGGATGGCTACACCTTC,CASGDRDRGRRDGYTF
NA,TRBV6-5,TRBJ1-2,NA,TGTGCCAGCAGTTCCGCGGGGAGGGGCTACACCTTC,CASSSAGRGYTF
NA,TRBV6-5,TRBJ2-7,NA,TGTGCCAGCAGAACAGGGTTCGACGAGCAGTACTTC,CASRTGFDEQYF
NA,TRBV7-8,TRBJ1-2,NA,TGTGCCAGCAGCCAGGATGGTTGGTATGGCTACACCTTC,CASSQDGWYGYTF
TRBD1,TRBV9,TRBJ2-3,NA,TGTGCCAGCAGCGGACCGACAGGGGCAGGAACAGATACGCAGTATTTT,CASSGPTGAGTDTQYF
NA,TRBV7-9,TRBJ1-1,NA,TGTGCCAGTACTCCGGCGGGGGCTGAAGCTTTCTTT,CASTPAGAEAFF
NA,TRBV9,TRBJ1-6,NA,TGTGCCAGCAGCGGATCGGCCGGGGTTATAGGCTCACCCCTCCACTTT,CASSGSAGVIGSPLHF
NA,TRBV6-6,TRBJ2-5,NA,TGTGCCAGCAGTTCCCTTGGGGGCCAGGAGACCCAGTACTTC,CASSSLGGQETQYF
TRBD2,TRBV7-3,TRBJ2-2,NA,TGTGCCAGCAGTGTTAGGGCTAGCGGTAACACCGGGGAGCTGTTTTTT,CASSVRASGNTGELFF
NA,TRBV5-1,TRBJ1-1,NA,TGCGCCAGCAGCTTGGGGTCTCAGACTGAAGCTTTCTTT,CASSLGSQTEAFF
NA,TRBV27,TRBJ1-2,NA,TGTGCCAGCAGTCCGGCATGGACAGCTCCTAACTATGGCTACACCTTC,CASSPAWTAPNYGYTF
NA,TRBV19,TRBJ1-2,once,TGTGCCAGTAGGCCGTTCCAGCCGGGGGGCGCAGACTATGGCTACACCTTC,CASRPFQPGGADYGYTF
TRBD1,TRBV7-2,TRBJ1-3,NA,TGTGCCAGCAGCTTAACGGGACAGGGAAACACCATATATTTT,CASSLTGQGNTIYF
NA,TRBV20-1,TRBJ2-1,NA,TGCAGTCGGAGGCCCGGGAATGAGCAGTTCTTC,CSRRPGNEQFF
TRBD1,TRBV5-1,TRBJ1-2,NA,TGCGCCAGCAGCTTGGACGGACAGGGGTTTAACTATGGCTACACCTTC,CASSLDGQGFNYGYTF
TRBD2,TRBV5-1,TRBJ2-3,NA,TGCGCCAGCAGCTTAGCGGGAGGTGTCGATACGCAGTATTTT,CASSLAGGVDTQYF
TRBD1,TRBV19,TRBJ1-3,NA,TGTGCCAGTAGCCGCCCGGGACAGGGAGCGGCCACCATATATTTT,CASSRPGQGAATIYF
TRBD2,TRBV7-2,TRBJ2-2,NA,TGTGCCAGCAGCTTTTCCGGGGGGGTGAACACCGGGGAGCTGTTTTTT,CASSFSGGVNTGELFF
NA,TRBV29-1,TRBJ2-3,NA,TGCAGCGTGGACAGCCCTAGCACAGATACGCAGTATTTT,CSVDSPSTDTQYF
NA,TRBV6-5,TRBJ2-1,NA,TGTGCCAGCAGTTACGCGTCGCAGGGAAATGAGCAGTTCTTC,CASSYASQGNEQFF
NA,TRBV7-2,TRBJ2-5,few,TGTGCCAGCAGCTTAGCGACAGCTTCCCCCAGGGAGACCCAGTACTTC,CASSLATASPRETQYF
NA,TRBV18,TRBJ1-5,NA,TGTGCCAGCTCACCGGACACTTACAATCAGCCCCAGCATTTT,CASSPDTYNQPQHF